Below, 14 T cell receptor beta chains from the same sample are listed, as sequenced in a study of T cells in narcolepsy. Clones were read by immunoSEQ multiplex PCR, and TCRdb kept only the in-frame ones, dropping some. The sample lists about 33,000 clones; approximately 87% were seen once. The source material was CD45RA- memory CD4+ T cells from PBMCs. All receptors come from a human donor with narcolepsy.

The table lists this clone with a count of one. The CDR3 region is CASSSDGRREYGYTF. The CDR3 nucleotides read TGTGCCAGCAGCTCCGACGGACGGCGAGAGTATGGCTACACCTTC. The gene calls are TRBV7-8 and TRBJ1-2; no definite D call. The length of the CDR3 is 15 residues. Between the trimmed V and J ends, which lost 4 bases and 5 bases, there was a span of 17 bases. Looked up from germline, CDR1 is SGHVS and CDR2 is FQNEAQ. Filled out from reference TRBV7-8 and TRBJ1-2, the complete variable domain reads GAGVSQSPRYKVAKRGQDVALRCDPISGHVSLFWYQQALGQGPEFLTYFQNEAQLDKSGLPSDRFFAERPEGSVSTLKIQRTQQEDSAVYLCASSSDGRREYGYTFGSGTRLTVV.

This sequence joins TRBV29-1 and TRBJ1-1, with D unclear. V was clipped by 0 bases and J by 11 bases, with 7 bases between them. The CDR3 runs 10 residues. Germline V gene sequence: CDR1 SQVTM, CDR2 ANQGSEA. CDR3 DNA: TGCAGCGTTGAAGAAGGCAAGGCTTTCTTT. The encoded protein is CSVEEGKAFF. Full variable domain (rest looked up from reference TRBV29-1 and TRBJ1-1): SAVISQKPSRDICQRGTSLTIQCQVDSQVTMMFWYRQQPGQSLTLIATANQGSEATYESGFVIDKFPISRPNLTFSTLTVSNMSPEDSSIYLCSVEEGKAFFGQGTRLTVV.

This chain joins TRBV6-6 and TRBJ1-5; D possibly corresponds to TRBD1 (6 bases). Trimming removed 7 bases from V and 4 bases from J, with 11 bases in between. CDR1 and CDR2 (germline): MNHNY, SVGAGI (reference sequence). The CDR3 runs 13 residues. The CDR3 protein is CASNQGMNQPQHF. The CDR3 nucleotides are TGTGCCAGCAACCAGGGGATGAATCAGCCCCAGCATTTT.

The chain is built from TRBV28 and TRBJ1-6; D possibly corresponds to TRBD1 (5 bases). V lost 1 base, J lost 9 bases, and 16 bases lay in between. This CDR3 is built from 16 residues. Germline V gene sequence: CDR1 MDHEN, CDR2 SYDVKM. CDR3 coding DNA: TGTGCCAGCAGTTTATCGGCAGGGTGGGTCGTTTCACCCCTCCACTTT. This encodes CASSLSAGWVVSPLHF.

The rearrangement joins TRBV15 to TRBJ1-1; 11 bases align to TRBD1. This CDR3 contains 18 residues. CDR1 LNHNV and CDR2 YYDKDF come from the germline V gene (reference sequence). With 4 bases clipped from V and 1 base from J, the junction kept 11 bases outside the gene matches. The CDR3 protein is CATSTNSDRGRKNTEAFF. The CDR3 nucleotides are TGTGCCACCAGCACCAATTCGGACAGGGGGCGAAAGAACACTGAAGCTTTCTTT. The full variable domain, with the rest looked up from reference TRBV15 and TRBJ1-1, is DAMVIQNPRYQVTQFGKPVTLSCSQTLNHNVMYWYQQKSSQAPKLLFHYYDKDFNNEADTPDNFQSRRPNTSFCFLDIRSPGLGDTAMYLCATSTNSDRGRKNTEAFFGQGTRLTVV.

This clone was counted once. The chain uses TRBV9 and TRBJ1-1; D gene ambiguous. Trimming cost V 5 bases and J 11 bases, with 16 bases left between them. The CDR3 is 12 amino acids. Germline CDR1 and CDR2: SGDLS and YYNGEE. CDR3 coding DNA: TGTGCCAGCAGGCCCTCGCGAGGGATGGCTTTCTTT. This encodes CASRPSRGMAFF.

Only a few counts were recorded for this clone. This chain connects TRBV10-3 to TRBJ2-1; D possibly corresponds to TRBD1 (6 bases). Germline CDR1 is ENHRY and CDR2 is SYGVKD. V shed 7 bases and J shed 5 bases, with 15 bases lying between them. The CDR3 consists of 14 residues. In DNA, the CDR3 is TGTGCCATCAAAAAAGACAGGCTAGACAATGAGCAGTTCTTC. Its translation: CAIKKDRLDNEQFF.

V and J are TRBV4-1 and TRBJ1-5; 7 bases are shared with TRBD1. The ends lost 0 bases at V and 4 bases at J; junction bases unmatched: 15. In germline, CDR1 is MGHRA, CDR2 YSYEKL. There are 19 residues in the CDR3. The CDR3 DNA sequence: TGCGCCAGCAGCCAAGATTTAGAGGGCGGACAGGCGGCAAATCAGCCCCAGCATTTT. Residues: CASSQDLEGGQAANQPQHF.

The rearrangement joins TRBV7-6 to TRBJ2-2; D ambiguous. The CDR3 is made up of 12 amino acids. Between the trimmed V and J ends, which lost 2 bases and 7 bases, there was a span of 5 bases. CDR1 is SGHVS and CDR2 is FNYEAQ in the germline V gene. The CDR3: CASSLRVGELFF. The CDR3, as DNA: TGTGCCAGCAGCTTAAGGGTCGGGGAGCTGTTTTTT. Using reference TRBV7-6 and TRBJ2-2 for the parts outside the CDR3, the full variable domain is GAGVSQSPRYKVTKRGQDVALRCDPISGHVSLYWYRQALGQGPEFLTYFNYEAQQDKSGLPNDRFSAERPEGSISTLTIQRTEQRDSAMYRCASSLRVGELFFGEGSRLTVL.

There are a few counts of this clone. A junction end diverges from the germline sequence, so it may reflect a read error. The rearrangement joins TRBV10-3 to TRBJ2-2; TRBD1 aligns across 7 bases. Germline loops: CDR1 ENHRY, CDR2 SYGVKD. CDR3 size: 15 residues. The CDR3 spells CAINEGTANTGELFF. CDR3 nucleotides: TGTGCCATCAATGAGGGGACAGCGAACACCGGGGAGCTGTTTTTT.

This chain connects TRBV7-2 to TRBJ1-3; D may be TRBD1 (6 bases). CDR1 and CDR2 from the germline V gene are SGHTA and FQGNSA. Trimming removed 3 bases at V and 0 bases at J, with 9 bases between. CDR3 size: 15 residues. The chain's CDR3 is CASSFGQFSGNTIYF. CDR3 in DNA: TGTGCCAGCAGCTTTGGACAGTTCTCTGGAAACACCATATATTTT. Combining the CDR3 with reference TRBV7-2 and TRBJ1-3 gives the whole variable domain GAGVSQSPSNKVTEKGKDVELRCDPISGHTALYWYRQSLGQGLEFLIYFQGNSAPDKSGLPSDRFSAERTGGSVSTLTIQRTQQEDSAVYLCASSFGQFSGNTIYFGEGSWLTVV.

This clone appeared a single time. Relative to the germline gene, one junction end is altered; a read error may explain this. The chain uses TRBV2 and TRBJ1-4; D is unclear. The CDR3 is made up of 12 amino acids. Germline-derived CDR1 and CDR2 are SNHLY and FYNNEI. The CDR3 protein is CASRKTTEKLFF. The CDR3 DNA follows: TGTGCCAGCAGGAAGACTACTGAAAAACTGTTTTTT.

The chain carries TRBV5-6 and TRBJ2-1; 8 nucleotides align to TRBD2. The germline V gene has CDR1 SGHDT and CDR2 YYEEEE. The CDR3 sequence is 14 residues long. Losses at the gene ends were 3 bases for V and 8 bases for J; bases not matched to a gene: 7. The CDR3 loop is CASSSGLVGDEQFF. The DNA of the CDR3 is TGTGCCAGCAGCTCGGGACTAGTGGGGGATGAGCAGTTCTTC.

The chain carries TRBV10-3 and TRBJ1-2; 9 bases map to TRBD1. The V gene end was trimmed by 3 bases and the J gene end by 3 bases; junction bases not matched to a gene: 11. The CDR3 sequence is 17 residues long. Germline loops: CDR1 ENHRY, CDR2 SYGVKD. In DNA form, the CDR3 reads TGTGCCATCAGTGACCTGCCAACGGACAGGGGAGACTATGGCTACACCTTC. Its protein product is CAISDLPTDRGDYGYTF.